The clone carrying this TCR beta chain occurred a few times. The antigen is undetermined. Germline CDR1 DFQATT, CDR2 SNEGSKA (reference sequence). CDR3 length: 13 amino acids. Trimming removed 5 bases at V and 5 bases at J, with 15 bases between. Naive CD8 sequencing libraries were generated from 20,000 to 1,000,000 sorted cells, with 10%, 30% or 50% RNA as input. Sorting was used to obtain naive CD8 T cells (CD8+CD4-CCR7+CD45RA+). TCRdb re-called the PCR reads through MiXCR, storing one row per CDR3 protein. The data contain under 600,000 distinct CDR3 sequences, about 25% of them singletons. These data belong to a study of molecular identifiers for immune sequencing clone quantification. As for the study in general: With replicates, the RNA of about 21,000 or 97,000 naive CD8 cells was split five ways and four were sequenced.

Study-level points and caveats: Clones with over 20 RNA copies captured over 98% of effector molecules but under 1% of naive ones.

This clonotype was obtained from a human donor in good health. Some libraries in this study had Jurkat cell RNA spiked in. Sequenced: naive CD8+ T cells from blood, with Jurkat cell RNA spiked in. Noted subset: FACS-sorted CD8+CD4-CCR7+CD45RA+ naive T cells. This rearrangement joins TRBV20-1 to TRBJ2-5; a possible D gene is TRBD2 (5 bases). In DNA, the CDR3 is TGCAGTGCTCTCTGGACTGCCCCCGAGACCCAGTACTTC. It yields the protein CSALWTAPETQYF.